This T cell receptor beta chain was recorded in a study of T-cell memory formation after mild COVID-19. Study background: Most TCR clusters belonged to a single donor.

TCRdb passed the 5' RACE reads through MiXCR, listing each CDR3 protein once. The sample contains roughly 510,000 distinct CDR3 sequences, roughly 17% of which appear only once. This clonotype was seen only a few times. Its antigen remains unidentified. V lost 4 bases and J lost 4; bases outside the gene matches: 6. The length of the CDR3 is 14 residues. Germline V lookup: CDR1 LGHDT, CDR2 YNNKEL (reference sequence). Overall study findings and caveats: Contracting CD4+ clones lay largely in CM and EM, with CD8+ ones residing in EMRA. Day 15 to 85 contracting clones showed balanced CD4/CD8; day 15 to 37 expanders favored CD4+.

The sequence came from an adult woman who had mild COVID-19 (a few samples of this study predate the infection). Cell type and time point are not known. V gene TRBV3-1 combines with J gene TRBJ1-2; the match to TRBD1 covers 7 bases. The specimen was PBMCs or a T cell subset sorted from them (not recorded which). CDR3 amino acids: CASSPRQGGYGYTF. The CDR3 DNA reads as TGTGCCAGCAGCCCACGACAGGGAGGCTATGGCTACACCTTC.